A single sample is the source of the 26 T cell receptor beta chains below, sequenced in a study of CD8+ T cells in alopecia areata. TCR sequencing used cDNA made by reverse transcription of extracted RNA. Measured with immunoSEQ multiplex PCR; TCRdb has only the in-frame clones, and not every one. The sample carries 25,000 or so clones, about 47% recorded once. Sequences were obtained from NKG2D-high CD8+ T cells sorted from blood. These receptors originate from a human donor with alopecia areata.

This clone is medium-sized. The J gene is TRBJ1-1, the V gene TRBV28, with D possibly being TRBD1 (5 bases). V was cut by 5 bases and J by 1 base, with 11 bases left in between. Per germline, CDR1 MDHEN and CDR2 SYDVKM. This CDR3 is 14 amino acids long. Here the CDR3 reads CASSPDMGNTEAFF. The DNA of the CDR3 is TGTGCCAGCAGTCCGGACATGGGGAACACTGAAGCTTTCTTT. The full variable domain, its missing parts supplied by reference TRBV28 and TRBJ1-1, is DVKVTQSSRYLVKRTGEKVFLECVQDMDHENMFWYRQDPGLGLRLIYFSYDVKMKEKGDIPEGYSVSREKKERFSLILESASTNQTSMYLCASSPDMGNTEAFFGQGTRLTVV.

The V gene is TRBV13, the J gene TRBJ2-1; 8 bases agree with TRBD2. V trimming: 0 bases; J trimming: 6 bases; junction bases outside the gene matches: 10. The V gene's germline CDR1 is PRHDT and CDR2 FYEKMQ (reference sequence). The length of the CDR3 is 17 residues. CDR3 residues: CASSLGYAGGSTNEQFF. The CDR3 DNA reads TGTGCCAGCAGCTTAGGCTACGCGGGAGGCTCTACCAATGAGCAGTTCTTC.

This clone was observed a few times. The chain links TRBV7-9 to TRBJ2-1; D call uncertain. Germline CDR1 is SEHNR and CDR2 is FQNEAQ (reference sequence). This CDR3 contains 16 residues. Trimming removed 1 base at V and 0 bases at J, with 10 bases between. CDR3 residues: CASSLVRGSSYNEQFF. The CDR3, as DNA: TGTGCCAGCAGCTTAGTTCGTGGTAGCTCCTACAATGAGCAGTTCTTC.

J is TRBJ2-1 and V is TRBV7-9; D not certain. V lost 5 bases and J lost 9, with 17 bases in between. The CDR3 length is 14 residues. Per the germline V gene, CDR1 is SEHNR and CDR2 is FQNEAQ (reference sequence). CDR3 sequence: CASSHLVDGREQFF. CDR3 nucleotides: TGTGCCAGCAGCCATCTAGTAGACGGGCGTGAGCAGTTCTTC. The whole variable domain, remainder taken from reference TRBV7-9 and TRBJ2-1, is DTGVSQNPRHKITKRGQNVTFRCDPISEHNRLYWYRQTLGQGPEFLTYFQNEAQLEKSRLLSDRFSAERPKGSFSTLEIQRTEQGDSAMYLCASSHLVDGREQFFGPGTRLTVL.

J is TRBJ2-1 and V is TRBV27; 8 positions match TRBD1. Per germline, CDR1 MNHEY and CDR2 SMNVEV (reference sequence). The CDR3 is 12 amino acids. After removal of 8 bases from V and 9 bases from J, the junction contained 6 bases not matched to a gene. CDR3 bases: TGTGCCAGCGTCTCAGGGGGCGGTGAGCAGTTCTTC. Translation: CASVSGGGEQFF.

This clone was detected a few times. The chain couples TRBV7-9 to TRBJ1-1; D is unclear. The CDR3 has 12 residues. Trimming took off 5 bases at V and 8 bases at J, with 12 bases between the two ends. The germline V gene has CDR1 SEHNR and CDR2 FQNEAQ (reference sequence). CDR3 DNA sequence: TGTGCCAGCAGCCCATTGGGCACAGAAGCTTTCTTT. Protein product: CASSPLGTEAFF. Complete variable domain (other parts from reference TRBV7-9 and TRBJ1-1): DTGVSQNPRHKITKRGQNVTFRCDPISEHNRLYWYRQTLGQGPEFLTYFQNEAQLEKSRLLSDRFSAERPKGSFSTLEIQRTEQGDSAMYLCASSPLGTEAFFGQGTRLTVV.

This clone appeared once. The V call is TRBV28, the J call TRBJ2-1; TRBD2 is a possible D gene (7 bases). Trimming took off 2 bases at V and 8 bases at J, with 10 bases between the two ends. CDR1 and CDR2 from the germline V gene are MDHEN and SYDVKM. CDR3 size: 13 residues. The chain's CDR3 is CASSLRGAYEQFF. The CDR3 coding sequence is TGTGCCAGCAGTTTACGGGGGGCGTATGAGCAGTTCTTC.

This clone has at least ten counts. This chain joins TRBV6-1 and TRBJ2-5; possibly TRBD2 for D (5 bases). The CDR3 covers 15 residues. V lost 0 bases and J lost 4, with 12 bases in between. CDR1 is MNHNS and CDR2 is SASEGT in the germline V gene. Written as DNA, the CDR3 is TGTGCCAGCAGTGAAGCGCCAGTTGAGGGAGAGACCCAGTACTTC. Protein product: CASSEAPVEGETQYF.

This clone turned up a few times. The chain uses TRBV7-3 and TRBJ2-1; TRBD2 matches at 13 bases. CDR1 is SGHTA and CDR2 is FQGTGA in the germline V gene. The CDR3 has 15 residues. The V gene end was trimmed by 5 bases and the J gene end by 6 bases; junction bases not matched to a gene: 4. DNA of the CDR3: TGTGCCAGCAGCGTACTAGCGGGAGGGCTCAATGAGCAGTTCTTC. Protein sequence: CASSVLAGGLNEQFF.

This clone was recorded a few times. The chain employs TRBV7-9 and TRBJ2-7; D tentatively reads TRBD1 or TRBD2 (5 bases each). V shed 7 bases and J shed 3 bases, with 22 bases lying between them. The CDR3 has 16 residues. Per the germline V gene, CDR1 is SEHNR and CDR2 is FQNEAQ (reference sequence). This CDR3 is CASTLGARDAFYEQYF. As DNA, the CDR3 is TGTGCCAGCACCCTAGGGGCCCGGGACGCCTTCTACGAGCAGTACTTC.

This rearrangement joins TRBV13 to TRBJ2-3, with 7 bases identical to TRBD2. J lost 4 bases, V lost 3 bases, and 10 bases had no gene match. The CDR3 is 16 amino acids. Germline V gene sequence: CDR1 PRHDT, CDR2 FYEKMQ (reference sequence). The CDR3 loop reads CASSLASGTGPDTQYF. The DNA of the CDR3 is TGTGCCAGCAGCTTGGCTAGCGGCACGGGGCCAGATACGCAGTATTTT. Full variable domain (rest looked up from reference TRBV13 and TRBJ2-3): AAGVIQSPRHLIKEKRETATLKCYPIPRHDTVYWYQQGPGQDPQFLISFYEKMQSDKGSIPDRFSAQQFSDYHSELNMSSLELGDSALYFCASSLASGTGPDTQYFGPGTRLTVL.

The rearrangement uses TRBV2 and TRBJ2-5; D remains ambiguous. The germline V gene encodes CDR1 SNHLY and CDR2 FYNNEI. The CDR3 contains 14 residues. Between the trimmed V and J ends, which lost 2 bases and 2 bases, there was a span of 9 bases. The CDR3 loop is CASSEFVDQETQYF. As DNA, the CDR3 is TGTGCCAGCAGTGAATTCGTCGATCAAGAGACCCAGTACTTC.

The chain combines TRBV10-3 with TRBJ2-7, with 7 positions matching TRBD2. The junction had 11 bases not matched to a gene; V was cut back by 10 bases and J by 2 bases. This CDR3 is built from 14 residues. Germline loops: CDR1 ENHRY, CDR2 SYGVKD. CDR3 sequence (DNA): TGTGCCACCACCGACCCTAGCGGTACCTACGAGCAGTACTTC. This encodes CATTDPSGTYEQYF.

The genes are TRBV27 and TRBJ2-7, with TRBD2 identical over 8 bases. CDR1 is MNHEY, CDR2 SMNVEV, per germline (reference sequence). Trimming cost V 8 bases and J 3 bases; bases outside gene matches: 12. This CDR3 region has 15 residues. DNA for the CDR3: TGTGCCAGCGGGGGGTCGCGGACTAGCCACTACGAGCAGTACTTC. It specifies CASGGSRTSHYEQYF.

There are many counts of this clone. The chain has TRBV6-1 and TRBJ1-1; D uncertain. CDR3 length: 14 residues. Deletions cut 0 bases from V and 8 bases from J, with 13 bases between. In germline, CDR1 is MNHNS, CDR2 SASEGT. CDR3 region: CASSEAPVAQEAFF. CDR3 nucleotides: TGTGCCAGCAGTGAAGCGCCTGTGGCGCAAGAAGCTTTCTTT.

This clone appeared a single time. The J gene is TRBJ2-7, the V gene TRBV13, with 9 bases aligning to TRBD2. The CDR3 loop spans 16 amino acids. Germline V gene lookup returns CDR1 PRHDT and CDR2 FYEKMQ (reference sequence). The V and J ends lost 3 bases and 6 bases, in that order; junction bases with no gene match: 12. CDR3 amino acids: CASSFFSGTSPLEQYF. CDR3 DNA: TGTGCCAGCAGCTTTTTTTCCGGGACTAGCCCCCTCGAGCAGTACTTC.

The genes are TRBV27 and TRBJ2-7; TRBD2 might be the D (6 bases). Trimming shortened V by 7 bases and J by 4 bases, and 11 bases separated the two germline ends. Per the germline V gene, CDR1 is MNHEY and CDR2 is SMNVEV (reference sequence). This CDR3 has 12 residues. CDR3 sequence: CASTGSPYEQYF. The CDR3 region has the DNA TGTGCCAGCACCGGGAGCCCTTACGAGCAGTACTTC.

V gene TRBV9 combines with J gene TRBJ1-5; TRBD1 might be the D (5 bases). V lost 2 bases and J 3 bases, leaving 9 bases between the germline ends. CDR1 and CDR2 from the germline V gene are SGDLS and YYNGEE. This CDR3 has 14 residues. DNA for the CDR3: TGTGCCAGCAGCGTCGGGACTCCCAATCAGCCCCAGCATTTT. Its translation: CASSVGTPNQPQHF. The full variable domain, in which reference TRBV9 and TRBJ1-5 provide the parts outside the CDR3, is DSGVTQTPKHLITATGQRVTLRCSPRSGDLSVYWYQQSLDQGLQFLIQYYNGEERAKGNILERFSAQQFPDLHSELNLSSLELGDSALYFCASSVGTPNQPQHFGDGTRLSIL.

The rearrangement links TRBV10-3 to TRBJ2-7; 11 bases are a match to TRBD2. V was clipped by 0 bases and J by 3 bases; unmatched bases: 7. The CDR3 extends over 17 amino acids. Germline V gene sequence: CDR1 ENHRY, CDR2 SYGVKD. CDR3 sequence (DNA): TGTGCCATCAGTGAGTCGATCTCGGGACTAGCGGACTACGAGCAGTACTTC. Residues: CAISESISGLADYEQYF.

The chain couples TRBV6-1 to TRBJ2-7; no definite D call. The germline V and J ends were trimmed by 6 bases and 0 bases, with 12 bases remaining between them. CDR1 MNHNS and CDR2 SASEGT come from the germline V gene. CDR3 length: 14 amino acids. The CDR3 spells CASSPGRDSYEQYF. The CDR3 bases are TGTGCCAGCAGCCCAGGACGCGACTCCTACGAGCAGTACTTC.

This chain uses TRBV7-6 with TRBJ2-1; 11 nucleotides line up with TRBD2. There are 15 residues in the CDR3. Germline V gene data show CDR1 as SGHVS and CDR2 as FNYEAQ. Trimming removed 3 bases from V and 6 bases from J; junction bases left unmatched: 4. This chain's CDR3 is CASSFTSGSGNEQFF. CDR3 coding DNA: TGTGCCAGCAGCTTCACTAGCGGGAGTGGCAATGAGCAGTTCTTC.

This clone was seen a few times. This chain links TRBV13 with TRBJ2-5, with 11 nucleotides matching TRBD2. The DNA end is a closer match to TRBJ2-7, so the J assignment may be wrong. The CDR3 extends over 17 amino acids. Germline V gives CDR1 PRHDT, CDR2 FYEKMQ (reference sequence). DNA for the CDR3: TGTGCCAGCAGCTCCCGAAAAGGGACTAGCGGAGCCTACGAGCAGTACTTC. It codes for CASSSRKGTSGAYEQYF.

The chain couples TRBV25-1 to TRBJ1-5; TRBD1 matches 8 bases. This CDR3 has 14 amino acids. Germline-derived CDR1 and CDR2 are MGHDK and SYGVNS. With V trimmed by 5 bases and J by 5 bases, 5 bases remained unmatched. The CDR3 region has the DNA TGTGCCAGCAGTTTGGCAGGGGGCGATCAGCCCCAGCATTTT. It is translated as CASSLAGGDQPQHF. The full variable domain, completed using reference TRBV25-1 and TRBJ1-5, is EADIYQTPRYLVIGTGKKITLECSQTMGHDKMYWYQQDPGMELHLIHYSYGVNSTEKGDLSSESTVSRIRTEHFPLTLESARPSHTSQYLCASSLAGGDQPQHFGDGTRLSIL.

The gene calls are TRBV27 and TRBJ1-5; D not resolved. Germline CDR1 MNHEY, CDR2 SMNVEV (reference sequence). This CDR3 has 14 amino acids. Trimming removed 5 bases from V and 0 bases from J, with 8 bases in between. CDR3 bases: TGTGCCAGCAGTAGTGGGTATAGCAATCAGCCCCAGCATTTT. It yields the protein CASSSGYSNQPQHF.

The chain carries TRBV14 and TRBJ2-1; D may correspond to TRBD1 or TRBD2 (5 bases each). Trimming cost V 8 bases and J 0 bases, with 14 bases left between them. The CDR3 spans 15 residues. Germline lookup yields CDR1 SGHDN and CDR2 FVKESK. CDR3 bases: TGTGCCAGCGGCGGGTGGGGGAGCTCCTACAATGAGCAGTTCTTC. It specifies CASGGWGSSYNEQFF. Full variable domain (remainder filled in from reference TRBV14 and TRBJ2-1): EAGVTQFPSHSVIEKGQTVTLRCDPISGHDNLYWYRRVMGKEIKFLLHFVKESKQDESGMPNNRFLAERTGGTYSTLKVQPAELEDSGVYFCASGGWGSSYNEQFFGPGTRLTVL.

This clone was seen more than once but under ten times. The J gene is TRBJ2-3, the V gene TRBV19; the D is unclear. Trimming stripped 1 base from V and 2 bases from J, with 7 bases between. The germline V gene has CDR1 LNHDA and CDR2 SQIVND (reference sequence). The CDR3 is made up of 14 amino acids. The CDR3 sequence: CASSIVAFTDTQYF. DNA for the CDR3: TGTGCCAGTAGTATAGTTGCGTTCACAGATACGCAGTATTTT.